This TCR beta chain emerged from a study of regulatory T cells in long-lasting Graves disease. Study results and limitations: Patients with persistent disease showed a bias toward TRBV28, TRBJ1-2 and TRBJ2-5.

The authors built TCR beta libraries using iRepertoire HTBI primers and Arm-PCR of CDR3 regions. TCRdb itself ran the multiplex PCR reads through MiXCR, one entry per CDR3 protein. Of more than 300,000 distinct CDR3 sequences listed, about 10% were seen once; the top ten hold 15% to 20%. Time point: newly diagnosed GD, antithyroid drugs for less than 3 months. The TCR library was prepared using RNA isolated from PBMCs. The germline V gene encodes CDR1 SGHDN and CDR2 FVKESK. V was clipped by 0 bases and J by 8 bases, with 13 bases between them. The CDR3 contains 15 residues. As regards this clonotype: Its specificity is not known.

These data are also associated with another study on T cells in Graves' hyperthyroidism and ophthalmopathy. That source adds: Patients between 18 and 65 years old had hyperthyroidism, newly diagnosed and lasting under 2 months.

This material consisted of peripheral blood mononuclear cells (PBMCs), taken at new diagnosis, from a patient treated with antithyroid drugs. The rearrangement joins TRBV14 to TRBJ1-4; D call uncertain. The TCR sequence derives from a young woman with Graves disease. CDR3: CASSQDYSSGEKLFF. CDR3 coding DNA: TGTGCCAGCAGCCAAGATTATTCTTCCGGGGAAAAACTGTTTTTT.